The rows below give T cell receptor beta chains drawn from one sample of a study of T-cell reconstitution after alpha-beta-depleted transplantation in children. One entry per CDR3 protein results from TCRdb running MiXCR on the PCR reads. Seen here are a few hundred thousand distinct CDR3 sequences, approximately 9.9% observed once, and the top ten hold about 4.8%. Sequencing used PBMCs from the stem cell graft donor, obtained from the stem cell graft. Source of these receptors: a human donor who donated a stem cell graft to a child with SCID. The CDR3 runs from the conserved cysteine through the conserved F or W. The D gene is left open where the match is weak. Size is stated for part of the rows, as once, few or many counts, or as a class when the clone is expanded.

TRBV5-1,many,NA,TRBJ2-5,TGCGCCAGCAGCTTGGAAGCAGGACAAGAGACCCAGTACTTC,CASSLEAGQETQYF
TRBV28,many,NA,TRBJ2-1,TGTGCCAGCAGCTTTAGGGCCAATGAGCAGTTCTTC,CASSFRANEQFF
TRBV7-2,many,NA,TRBJ1-1,TGTGCCAGCAGCTTGAGACAGAACACTGAAGCTTTCTTT,CASSLRQNTEAFF
TRBV3-1,many,NA,TRBJ1-2,TGTGCCAGCAGCCTACGTGGGGGCTCCCACAACTATGGCTACACCTTC,CASSLRGGSHNYGYTF
TRBV11-1,few,NA,TRBJ1-1,TGTGCCAGCAGCGCCGCGATTGGAACACGGGAGATGAACACTGAAGCTTTCTTT,CASSAAIGTREMNTEAFF
TRBV3-1,NA,TRBD1,TRBJ1-2,TGTGCCAGCAGCCTAACCAACAGGGGAGACAACTATGGCTACACCTTC,CASSLTNRGDNYGYTF
TRBV5-1,many,NA,TRBJ2-2,TGCGCCAGCAGCCTCAACGCGGGCAACACCGGGGAGCTGTTTTTT,CASSLNAGNTGELFF
TRBV2,many,NA,TRBJ1-4,TGTGCCAGCGGCGGGACACTGGCAACTAATGAAAAACTGTTTTTT,CASGGTLATNEKLFF
TRBV5-6,many,NA,TRBJ1-1,TGTGCCAGCAGCTTGACGTGGGTCAACACTGAAGCTTTCTTT,CASSLTWVNTEAFF
TRBV20-1,many,NA,TRBJ1-1,TGCAGTGCCTCATACTACGGTTCGGCTTTCTTT,CSASYYGSAFF
TRBV20-1,many,NA,TRBJ2-1,TGCAGTGCCCCTAGGACCTTCAATGAGCAGTTCTTC,CSAPRTFNEQFF
TRBV29-1,many,NA,TRBJ1-4,TGCAGCGTTGAAAGCAGAGCAACTAATGAAAAACTGTTTTTT,CSVESRATNEKLFF
TRBV10-3,many,NA,TRBJ2-5,TGTGCCATCAGTGCACTAGGAGAGACCCAGTACTTC,CAISALGETQYF
TRBV7-9,NA,TRBD2,TRBJ2-7,TGTGCCAGCAGCTTTCATTGGGGGGGTCGGGACGAGCAGTACTTC,CASSFHWGGRDEQYF
TRBV5-1,many,NA,TRBJ1-5,TGCGCCAGCAGCTTGCACCCGGATCAGCCCCAGCATTTT,CASSLHPDQPQHF
TRBV28,NA,TRBD1,TRBJ2-6,TGTGCCAGCAGCAGACAGGGGCCCAACGTCCTGACTTTC,CASSRQGPNVLTF
TRBV24-1,many,NA,TRBJ2-5,TGTGCCACCCTCGAGGGGAAAGAGACCCAGTACTTC,CATLEGKETQYF
TRBV6-1,NA,NA,TRBJ1-2,TGTGCCAGCAGTGAAGGTGGAGGCTCGGAGGGCGGCTACACCTTC,CASSEGGGSEGGYTF
TRBV5-1,many,NA,TRBJ1-1,TGCGCCAGCAGCGTTGAAAAAAACACTGAAGCTTTCTTT,CASSVEKNTEAFF
TRBV5-1,many,NA,TRBJ1-4,TGCGCCAGCAGCCAACAGGGCGAGATAGGGGAAAAACTGTTTTTT,CASSQQGEIGEKLFF
TRBV18,many,NA,TRBJ1-6,TGTGCCAGCTCACCATCGGGAACCTATAATTCACCCCTCCACTTT,CASSPSGTYNSPLHF
TRBV6-1,many,TRBD2,TRBJ2-1,TGTGCCAGCAGTCCCCCAAGCGGGGGGCCCTACAATGAGCAGTTCTTC,CASSPPSGGPYNEQFF
TRBV28,many,NA,TRBJ1-6,TGTGCCAGCAGTTTACTATATACTAATTCACCCCTCCACTTT,CASSLLYTNSPLHF
TRBV2,NA,TRBD1,TRBJ1-1,TGTGCCAGCTCCGGGACAGTGATCCCTTTCTTT,CASSGTVIPFF
TRBV2,NA,NA,TRBJ2-7,TGTGCCAGCGAGGTGGGGCACTCCTACGAGCAGTACTTC,CASEVGHSYEQYF
TRBV18,few,NA,TRBJ1-4,TGTGCCAGCTCATTCACCTTGGGACTGCGCTTTGTCACCGGGTCACTGTTTTTT,CASSFTLGLRFVTGSLFF
TRBV21-1,NA,NA,TRBJ1-1,TGTGCCAGCAGCAAAGAGTCGACTAAGAACATGAACACTGAAGCTTTCTTT,CASSKESTKNMNTEAFF
TRBV6-5,NA,NA,TRBJ1-2,TGTGCCAGCAGGTTACAGGGCGGTCTAAGTCTGGGCTATGGCTACACCTTC,CASRLQGGLSLGYGYTF
TRBV9,many,TRBD2,TRBJ2-1,TGTGCCAGCAGCGCTCCCCGGTCGGGGGGGAACTACAATGAGCAGTTCTTC,CASSAPRSGGNYNEQFF
TRBV28,many,TRBD1,TRBJ1-5,TGTGCCAGCACGGACCCTACAGGGGTCAATCAGCCCCAGCATTTT,CASTDPTGVNQPQHF
TRBV7-9,many,TRBD1,TRBJ1-4,TGTGCCAGCAGCACCATAGGGACAGGGCTTAATGAAAAACTGTTTTTT,CASSTIGTGLNEKLFF
TRBV10-3,many,TRBD1,TRBJ2-5,TGTGCCATCAGTCCCGACAGGGGCCAAGAGACCCAGTACTTC,CAISPDRGQETQYF
TRBV10-3,NA,NA,TRBJ1-2,TGTGCCATCAGTGACAGGCGGGACTATGGCTACACCTTC,CAISDRRDYGYTF
TRBV15,many,TRBD1,TRBJ1-4,TGTGCCACCAGCATAAGACAGGGGGCGGCCGGAAAACTGTTTTTT,CATSIRQGAAGKLFF
TRBV24-1,many,TRBD1,TRBJ2-2,TGTGCCACAGGCTACACGGGACAGGGCACCGGGGAGCTGTTTTTT,CATGYTGQGTGELFF
TRBV20-1,many,NA,TRBJ2-3,TGCAGTGCTCTGAGAACAGATACGCAGTATTTT,CSALRTDTQYF
TRBV5-6,many,NA,TRBJ2-1,TGTGCCAGCAGCTTGGGCAACCCGAGCTCCTACAATGAGCAGTTCTTC,CASSLGNPSSYNEQFF
TRBV19,NA,NA,TRBJ2-3,TGTGCCAGTAGTACTCGATTTCCAGATACGCAGTATTTT,CASSTRFPDTQYF
TRBV7-9,many,NA,TRBJ1-5,TGTGCCAGCAGCTTATCAGGGCCCGGATGGGGGAGCAATCAGCCCCAGCATTTT,CASSLSGPGWGSNQPQHF
TRBV7-9,many,NA,TRBJ2-1,TGTGCCAGCATACGGGGAAGCTCCTACAATGAGCAGTTCTTC,CASIRGSSYNEQFF
TRBV7-2,many,TRBD2,TRBJ2-1,TGTGCCAGCGGAGTACGGACTAGCTATTACAATGAGCAGTTCTTC,CASGVRTSYYNEQFF
TRBV20-1,many,NA,TRBJ1-1,TGCAGTGCTAGAACCCCAGGTCAGAACACTGAAGCCTTCTTT,CSARTPGQNTEAFF
TRBV27,many,NA,TRBJ1-5,TGTGCCAGCAGTCCCCTCAGAAGGGGCGTCAATCAGCCCCAGCATTTT,CASSPLRRGVNQPQHF
TRBV20-1,many,NA,TRBJ2-3,TGCAGTGCTAGAGACAGGGGTGGAACAGATACGCAGTATTTT,CSARDRGGTDTQYF
TRBV10-3,many,NA,TRBJ1-6,TGTGCCATCAGTGAACAGACAGTTACGAATTCACCCCTCCACTTT,CAISEQTVTNSPLHF
TRBV20-1,many,NA,TRBJ2-7,TGCAGTGCTACCCCTGGAACAGCATGGGAGCAGTACTTC,CSATPGTAWEQYF
TRBV7-9,NA,NA,TRBJ1-1,TGTGCCAGCAGCTTAGAGCAGGGTCGTGGTTTCTTT,CASSLEQGRGFF
TRBV29-1,many,NA,TRBJ1-2,TGCAGCGTTGATGACCTCGCTCCACTGCCGACAGCTAACTATGGCTACACCTTC,CSVDDLAPLPTANYGYTF